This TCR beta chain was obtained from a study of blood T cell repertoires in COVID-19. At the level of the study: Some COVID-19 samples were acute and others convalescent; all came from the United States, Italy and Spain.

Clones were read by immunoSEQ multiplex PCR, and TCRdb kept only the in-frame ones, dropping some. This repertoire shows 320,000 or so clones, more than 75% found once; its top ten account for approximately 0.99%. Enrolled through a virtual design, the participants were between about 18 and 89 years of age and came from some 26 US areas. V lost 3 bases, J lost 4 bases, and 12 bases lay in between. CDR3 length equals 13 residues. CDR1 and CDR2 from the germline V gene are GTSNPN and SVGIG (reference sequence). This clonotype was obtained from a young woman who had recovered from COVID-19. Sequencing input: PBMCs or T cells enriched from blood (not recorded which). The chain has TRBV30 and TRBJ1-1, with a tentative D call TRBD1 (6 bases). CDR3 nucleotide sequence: TGTGCCTGGAGAGTCACAGGGCGCACTGAAGCTTTCTTT. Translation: CAWRVTGRTEAFF.